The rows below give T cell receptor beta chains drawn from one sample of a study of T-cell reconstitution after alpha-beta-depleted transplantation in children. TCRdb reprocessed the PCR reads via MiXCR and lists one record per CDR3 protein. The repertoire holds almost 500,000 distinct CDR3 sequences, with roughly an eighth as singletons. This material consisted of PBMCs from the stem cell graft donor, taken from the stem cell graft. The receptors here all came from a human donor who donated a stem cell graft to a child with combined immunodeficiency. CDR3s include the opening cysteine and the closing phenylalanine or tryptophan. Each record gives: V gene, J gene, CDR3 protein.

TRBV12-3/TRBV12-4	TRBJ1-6	CASSFNPPGYNSPLHF
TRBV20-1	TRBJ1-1	CSARAKSDRGGTEAFF
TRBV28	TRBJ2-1	CASSYWGQGDNEQFF
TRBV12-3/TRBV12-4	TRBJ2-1	CASVRAGPANEQFF
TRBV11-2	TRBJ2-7	CASSVLPGTGYEQYF
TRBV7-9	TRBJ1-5	CASSSSAQPQHF
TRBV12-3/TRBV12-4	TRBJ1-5	CASSLGRSGWQPQHF
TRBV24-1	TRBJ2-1	CATSDFPLNEQFF
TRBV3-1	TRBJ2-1	CASSQPGNEQFF
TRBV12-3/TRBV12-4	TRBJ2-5	CASSPPGAQETQYF
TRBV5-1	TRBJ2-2	CASSLSQWGTGELFF
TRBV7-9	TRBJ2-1	CASSTGTSRANEQFF
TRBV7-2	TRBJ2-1	CASSLALGPNEQFF
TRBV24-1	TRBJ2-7	CATIFDSPYEQYF
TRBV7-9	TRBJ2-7	CASSFDGSRRERYEQYF
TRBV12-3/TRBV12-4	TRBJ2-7	CASSLRGFDYEQYF
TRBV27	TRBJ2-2	CASRESRLAGELFF
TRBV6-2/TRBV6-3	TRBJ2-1	CASTFWPVRDTSMISYNEQFF
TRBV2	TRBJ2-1	CASSPGQGSNNEQFF
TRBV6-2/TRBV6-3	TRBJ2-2	CASSDSVAGELFF
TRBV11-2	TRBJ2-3	CASSPEPGGTWGIDTQYF
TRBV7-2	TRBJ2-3	CASSSVGSGSPPDTQYF
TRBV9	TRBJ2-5	CASSANSRGETQYF
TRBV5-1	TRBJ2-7	CASSLEAGRASEQYF
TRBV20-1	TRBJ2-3	CSALARLAGGMVDTQYF
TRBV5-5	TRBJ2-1	CASSLALGVSYNEQFF
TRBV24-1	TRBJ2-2	CATRSGSAGTNTGELFF
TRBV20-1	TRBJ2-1	CSAQTGGWVLNEQFF
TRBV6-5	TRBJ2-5	CASSYSRLAGGWETQYF
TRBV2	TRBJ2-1	CASSEARSSGSQFF